The 7 T cell receptor beta chains in this list originate from one sample, sequenced in a study of blood T cell repertoires in COVID-19. Generated by immunoSEQ multiplex PCR, the TCRdb table keeps only in-frame clones and is missing some. The data show almost 400,000 clones, with 89% seen just once and 1.5% to 2% held by the top ten. Specimen: PBMCs or T cells enriched from blood (not recorded which). The receptors derive from a woman aged 25 to 39 who had recovered from COVID-19.

The chain has TRBV28 and TRBJ1-6, with 9 bases fitting TRBD1. Per germline, CDR1 MDHEN and CDR2 SYDVKM. The CDR3 has 13 amino acids. V shed 10 bases, J shed 4 bases, and the junction held 2 bases outside the gene matches. The CDR3 DNA sequence: TGTGCCACCGGGACAGGGTATAATTCACCCCTCCACTTT. Its protein is CATGTGYNSPLHF. The variable domain in full, with the rest retrieved from reference TRBV28 and TRBJ1-6, is DVKVTQSSRYLVKRTGEKVFLECVQDMDHENMFWYRQDPGLGLRLIYFSYDVKMKEKGDIPEGYSVSREKKERFSLILESASTNQTSMYLCATGTGYNSPLHFGNGTRLTVT.

This chain's CDR3 is CASSRTGDTYGYTF. CDR3 DNA sequence: TGTGCCAGCAGTCGGACAGGGGACACCTATGGCTACACCTTC. V and J are TRBV5-4 and TRBJ1-2, with 9 bases fitting TRBD1. The germline V gene encodes CDR1 SGHNT and CDR2 YYREEE (reference sequence). The CDR3 is 14 residues long. V gave up 5 bases and J gave up 4 bases; unmatched junction bases: 6.

The chain uses TRBV5-1 and TRBJ2-5, with 9 bases identical to TRBD1. The CDR3 totals 16 residues. Germline assignment: CDR1 SGHRS and CDR2 YFSETQ. After removal of 4 bases from V and 6 bases from J, the junction contained 13 bases not matched to a gene. CDR3 loop: CASSPLQGALVKTQYF. The CDR3 DNA reads as TGCGCCAGCAGCCCCCTACAGGGGGCTCTTGTGAAGACCCAGTACTTC.

The V and J genes are TRBV30 and TRBJ2-5, with 9 positions matching TRBD2. Germline values: CDR1 GTSNPN, CDR2 SVGIG (reference sequence). V shed 2 bases, J shed 2 bases, and the junction held 9 bases outside the gene matches. This CDR3 spans 16 amino acids. CDR3: CAWSTPRAGGQETQYF. The CDR3 bases are TGTGCCTGGAGTACCCCGAGAGCGGGAGGTCAAGAGACCCAGTACTTC.

V is TRBV2 and J is TRBJ1-5; 9 nucleotides agree with TRBD1. The CDR3 runs 17 residues. Germline loops: CDR1 SNHLY, CDR2 FYNNEI. V was pared by 2 bases and J by 4 bases, with 9 bases of the junction left unmatched. This CDR3 reads CASSERDREMWNQPQHF. The CDR3, as DNA: TGTGCCAGCAGTGAAAGGGACAGGGAAATGTGGAATCAGCCCCAGCATTTT. Based on the CDR3 plus reference TRBV2 and TRBJ1-5, the full variable domain is EPEVTQTPSHQVTQMGQEVILRCVPISNHLYFYWYRQILGQKVEFLVSFYNNEISEKSEIFDDQFSVERPDGSNFTLKIRSTKLEDSAMYFCASSERDREMWNQPQHFGDGTRLSIL.

This rearrangement joins TRBV11-1 to TRBJ1-1; D gene ambiguous. Per the germline V gene, CDR1 is SGHAT and CDR2 is FQDESV (reference sequence). V was clipped by 6 bases and J by 5 bases, with 16 bases between them. The CDR3 contains 14 residues. The CDR3 DNA reads TGTGCCAGCAGAGCTAGACTGGGGAGAACTGAAGCTTTCTTT. Encoded protein: CASRARLGRTEAFF.

V gene TRBV27 combines with J gene TRBJ1-5; tentative D call: TRBD1 (5 bases). The ends were cut back, 9 bases at V and 6 bases at J, with 15 bases in the middle. CDR1 and CDR2 (germline): MNHEY, SMNVEV (reference sequence). The CDR3 loop spans 13 amino acids. The CDR3 region has the DNA TGTGCCAGTAGTCAGGGATGGAGTCAGCCCCAGCATTTT. It yields the protein CASSQGWSQPQHF.